This T cell receptor beta chain comes out of a study of CD8 T cells in Susac syndrome (dated by TCRdb to between 2018 and 2021). Context from the whole study: Whether CD8+ T cell activation and differentiation in Susac syndrome was antigen driven was tested using repertoire sequencing. Broader findings and caveats from the paper: The TCR sequencing and HLA analysis was acknowledged to have included a relatively small number of individuals.

This clonotype was seen only once. Its antigen remains undetermined. Germline and junction disagree at one end, which may indicate a read error. High-throughput TCR beta sequencing profiled peripheral blood CD8+ and CD4+ T cells from healthy donors, Susac syndrome patients and multiple sclerosis patients. Multiple sclerosis controls were treatment-naive patients with stable or active relapsing-remitting disease fulfilling revised McDonald criteria. Bulk CD8+ and CD4+ T cells were purified by magnetic negative isolation, while CD8+ TEMRA cells were enriched using FACS. Blood was drawn into EDTA tubes, processed within 24 hours, and PBMCs were isolated by density gradient centrifugation. PBMCs destined for TCR sequencing were cryopreserved in liquid nitrogen and later thawed in a 37 °C water bath. The sorted or isolated CD4+, CD8+ and CD8+ TEMRA cells reached a purity of at least 90%. CDR1 and CDR2 are drawn from the germline V gene: SGHTA, FQGNSA. From the cysteine up to the phenylalanine, the CDR3 has a length of 13 residues. Only the CDR3 DNA stays, 39 bases, in frame from base 1.

RNA was extracted using the RNeasy kit, and about 0.45 to 1 microgram was reverse transcribed with random hexamers. The immunoSEQ multiplex PCR assay, covering 54 Vbeta and 13 Jbeta segments, was used to amplify TCR beta CDR3 regions. To correct PCR amplification bias, a synthetic template baseline was used for both primer optimization and computational correction. As for the original processing: Only productive sequences were kept, with reads annotated to V, D and J genes according to IMGT and analyzed in immunoSEQ Analyzer. Clonality was computed as one minus Shannon entropy normalized by log2 of the number of productive unique sequences. For each patient and control, public and private clones were evaluated among the 100 most prevalent clones. Clones were defined as Susac-specific if absent from the healthy and MS cohorts, from 1052 published viral clones and from other ImmuneACCESS disease sequences. TCRdb trimmed the raw reads at Q25, called clones with MiXCR and kept productive beta chains. Rows merge per CDR3 protein into single entries with the most common DNA and genes. In this record, the V and J calls reflect TCRdb's handling and not the investigators' own analysis. The sample table contains about 250,000 distinct CDR3 sequences; only one count was recorded for around 95% of them. The ten biggest clones cover roughly 0.072% of the sample.

Sequenced sample: CD4+ T cells from PBMCs. The TCR sequence derives from a human donor with multiple sclerosis. The chain employs TRBV7-2 and TRBJ2-1; no confident D gene assignment can be made. The nucleotides are TGTGCCAGCAGCTTAGCGTCCTACAATAAGCAGTTCTTC. Translated, this gives CASSLASYNKQFF.